Reported below is one TCR beta chain. This entry belongs to a study of identical twins. The CDR3 covers 13 residues. V was pared by 3 bases and J by 4 bases, with 10 bases between. Germline CDR1 is DFQATT and CDR2 is SNEGSKA (reference sequence). TCRdb re-analysed the 5' RACE reads in MiXCR, keeping a single row per CDR3 protein. The sample includes hundreds of thousands of distinct CDR3 sequences, roughly 10% seen only once; the top ten take approximately 5.1%. The specimen sequenced was memory (CD45RO+) T cells sorted from blood. This rearrangement joins TRBV20-1 to TRBJ2-1; no clear D gene. The receptor comes from a woman under 30 in good health. The CDR3 spells CSASPTGYNEQFF. CDR3 coding DNA: TGCAGTGCTAGCCCCACTGGGTACAATGAGCAGTTCTTC.